A selection of T cell receptor beta chains follows, all from one sample in a study of T-cell reconstitution after alpha-beta-depleted transplantation in children. One entry per CDR3 protein, called by TCRdb with MiXCR from the PCR reads. The table records 200,000 to 250,000 distinct CDR3 sequences, 11% of them present only once. The material was PBMCs, obtained before TCRalphabeta/CD19-depleted stem cell transplant. Source of these receptors: a child younger than two with acute myeloid leukemia, due to receive a stem cell transplant. The CDR3 runs from the conserved cysteine through the conserved F or W. D genes are given only for firm matches. The size of a clone is reported for some rows only, either as once, few or many, or as a class for expanded clones.

clone size	V gene	J gene	D gene	CDR3 protein	CDR3 DNA
once	TRBV4-3	TRBJ2-5	-	CASSQPGLLIQETQYF	TGCGCCAGCAGCCAGCCGGGACTTTTAATCCAAGAGACCCAGTACTTC
many	TRBV7-2	TRBJ2-5	-	CASSATLETQYF	TGTGCCAGCAGCGCTACTCTAGAGACCCAGTACTTC
-	TRBV28	TRBJ1-2	-	CASSLSGQGLKNYGYTF	TGTGCCAGCAGTTTATCCGGCCAGGGACTAAAGAACTATGGCTACACCTTC
-	TRBV12-3/TRBV12-4	TRBJ2-7	TRBD1	CASSLGGQGQIGQYF	TGTGCCAGCAGTTTAGGGGGACAGGGGCAGATCGGTCAGTACTTC
many	TRBV7-9	TRBJ1-1	-	CASSFWVNTEAFF	TGTGCCAGCAGCTTTTGGGTGAACACTGAAGCTTTCTTT
many	TRBV7-9	TRBJ2-2	-	CASSPRSPMDTGELFF	TGTGCCAGCAGTCCCCGATCACCTATGGACACCGGGGAGCTGTTTTTT
-	TRBV2	TRBJ2-2	TRBD2	CASRRPGLVNTGELFF	TGTGCCAGCAGAAGACCGGGACTAGTGAACACCGGGGAGCTGTTTTTT
-	TRBV23-1	TRBJ2-6	-	CASSQGGVSGANVLTF	TGCGCCAGCAGTCAAGGAGGGGTCTCTGGGGCCAACGTCCTGACTTTC
many	TRBV5-1	TRBJ2-2	TRBD2	CASSWADDGGARTGELFF	TGCGCCAGCAGCTGGGCTGACGACGGGGGGGCCAGGACCGGGGAGCTGTTTTTT
-	TRBV7-2	TRBJ2-5	TRBD2	CAGRGGQETQYF	TGTGCCGGGCGGGGGGGACAAGAGACCCAGTACTTC
many	TRBV12-3/TRBV12-4	TRBJ2-3	-	CASSLKDTQYF	TGTGCCAGCAGTTTGAAAGATACGCAGTATTTT
many	TRBV27	TRBJ1-5	TRBD1	CASSKTGGFGNQPQHF	TGTGCCAGCAGTAAGACAGGGGGCTTTGGCAATCAGCCCCAGCATTTT
few	TRBV2	TRBJ2-1	-	CASNGAGSLNEQFF	TGTGCCAGCAATGGGGCGGGATCCCTCAATGAGCAGTTCTTC
many	TRBV19	TRBJ1-1	-	CASSIPGLVTEAFF	TGTGCCAGTAGTATACCAGGGCTGGTCACTGAAGCTTTCTTT
many	TRBV6-5	TRBJ1-5	TRBD1	CASSPGGGNQPQHF	TGTGCCAGCAGCCCAGGGGGAGGCAATCAGCCCCAGCATTTT
many	TRBV12-3/TRBV12-4	TRBJ2-1	TRBD1	CASSLRGTGNEQFF	TGTGCCAGCAGTTTGAGGGGGACAGGGAATGAGCAGTTCTTC
many	TRBV5-1	TRBJ2-3	-	CASSPEIETQYF	TGCGCCAGCAGCCCGGAGATAGAGACGCAGTATTTT
-	TRBV4-1	TRBJ1-1	TRBD1	CASSQERGRPNTEAFF	TGCGCCAGCAGCCAAGAGAGGGGGCGACCGAACACTGAAGCTTTCTTT
-	TRBV5-1	TRBJ1-1	-	CASSLDSMDTEAFF	TGCGCCAGCAGCTTGGACAGTATGGACACTGAAGCTTTCTTT
many	TRBV7-9	TRBJ1-2	-	CASSATLGGGYTF	TGTGCCAGCAGCGCCACCCTTGGTGGTGGCTACACCTTC
many	TRBV7-2	TRBJ2-2	TRBD2	CASSSQAGAYTGELFF	TGTGCCAGCAGCTCCCAAGCGGGGGCCTACACCGGGGAGCTGTTTTTT
many	TRBV18	TRBJ1-4	-	CASSPRRQDEKLFF	TGTGCCAGCTCACCGAGACGACAGGATGAAAAACTGTTTTTT
many	TRBV5-1	TRBJ1-2	-	CASSLGQVFEDYGYTF	TGCGCCAGCAGCTTGGGACAGGTGTTCGAGGACTATGGCTACACCTTC
many	TRBV5-1	TRBJ2-1	-	CASSLGGSNEQFF	TGCGCCAGCAGCTTGGGGGGGAGTAATGAGCAGTTCTTC
-	TRBV5-5	TRBJ2-2	TRBD2	CASSSPGTTPTGELFF	TGTGCCAGCAGCTCCCCCGGGACTACCCCAACCGGGGAGCTGTTTTTT
-	TRBV7-7	TRBJ2-5	TRBD2	CANSPPGLADQETQYF	TGTGCCAACAGCCCGCCAGGACTAGCGGATCAAGAGACCCAGTACTTC
many	TRBV28	TRBJ2-1	TRBD2	CASSLATSGMSYNEQFF	TGTGCCAGCAGTTTAGCAACGAGCGGGATGTCCTACAATGAGCAGTTCTTC
-	TRBV20-1	TRBJ2-3	TRBD2	CSASPTSGYTDTQYF	TGCAGTGCTTCCCCCACTAGCGGCTACACAGATACGCAGTATTTT